The entry below gives a single T cell receptor (beta chain) sequence along with its context. No cognate antigen has been identified for it. One base away there is no much larger clone; base qualities are not given. The library was generated by the immunoSEQ multiplex PCR assay. For the multiplex PCR, a mixture combining 60 forward primers for TCR Vbeta segments and 13 reverse primers for TCR Jbeta segments was used. A multiplex PCR assay on genomic DNA amplified the CDR3 region of rearranged TCR beta genes. The Illumina HiSeq System was used to sequence the amplified TCR beta libraries as 87-base-pair reads. The original pipeline was this. A later analysis counted tens of millions of unique TCR beta chains across the roughly 700 repertoires, and around 9.9 million of these chains were shared by at least two donors. To remove PCR and sequencing errors, raw reads were error-corrected and collapsed into unique sequences using a nearest-neighbor algorithm that merged closely related sequences. CDR3 sequences were aligned to IMGT reference sequences to assign V, D and J gene segments. For a sequence to be retained, a match of at least six nucleotides to both a V gene segment and a J gene segment was required. Rearrangements were classified as productive when the CDR3 lacked stop codons and remained in frame with V and J, and all other rearrangements were classified as non-productive. CDR3 was defined according to IMGT convention as the region running from the second conserved V-encoded cysteine to the conserved J-encoded phenylalanine. The earlier analysis of some 540 of the donors excluded any sequence lacking an unambiguous match to a single V gene segment. In an earlier analysis of some 590 of the donors, a V segment was called functional when productive rearrangements were above 56.7%, and segregating when the standard deviation between donors exceeded 5%. A statistical classification framework was developed to diagnose cytomegalovirus status using the catalog of TCR beta chain sequences. In a later analysis, TCR nucleotide sequences were compared against IMGT/GENE-DB human TR gene sequences so that V and J genes could be assigned. The TCRdist pipeline was used in a later analysis to assign CDR3 sequences and most-parsimonious VDJ recombination scenarios. A later analysis defined each TCR beta chain by its CDR3 amino acid sequence plus V-gene family, and excluded reads lacking a unique V-gene family. A later analysis removed 592 highly shared, low-generation-probability nucleotide sequences to deal with suspected cross-contamination and a sequencing artifact. In a later analysis, a clonal expansion index was calculated for each public chain from normalized within-repertoire ranks of inferred template counts. Generation probabilities in a later analysis came from a VDJ recombination model fitted to out-of-frame rearrangements, and those results were checked against IGoR. In a later analysis, hypergeometric tests were used to score TCR-TCR, TCR-HLA and TCR-CMV co-occurrence, with a repertoire-size bias correction applied to TCR pairs. To estimate false discovery rates, a later analysis permuted the HLA or CMV assignments 20 times. In a later analysis, co-occurring TCRs were grouped using DBSCAN, with TCRdist sequence similarity added in when clustering inside HLA-allele-positive subsets. For co-occurrence clustering, repertoires with fewer than 30,000 or more than 120,000 public chains were excluded, along with a handful of repertoires with anomalous nucleotide sharing. The clones in this table, taken by TCRdb from immuneACCESS, are in-frame only. Not every clone is retained; where verified, under half of the shortfall comes from an unresolved V gene, and the cause of the rest is unknown. V, J and clone size are those of that table, while D and trimming were read from the DNA. The sample table shows roughly 150,000 clones, and roughly 80% are seen once. Around 0.96% of the sample lies in the top ten.

These data come from a study of cytomegalovirus exposure and HLA in healthy donors (dated by TCRdb to the late 2010s). For context, the study as a whole: An earlier analysis of roughly 500 of the donors reported over 250 Gb of sequence data and 117 million unique TCR beta sequences obtained from around 170 million T cells. An early release that covered about 600 HLA-typed donors contained approximately 300 gigabases of sequencing data and about 93 million unique TCR sequences. The genetic ancestry cluster associated with self-reported Caucasian donors included about four fifths of the roughly 400 genotyped donors. The aim of the study was to test whether cataloging public T cell receptors could identify signatures of past pathogen exposure. The study used immunosequencing to profile the T cell repertoires of approximately 630 subjects and linked those repertoires to cytomegalovirus serostatus. Along with the approximately 650-subject first cohort, a separate validation cohort of over a hundred different subjects was used. To predict cytomegalovirus infection status, the study combined high-throughput TCR immunosequencing, statistical association of individual TCRs with disease status, and machine learning. In a later analysis, previously published TCR beta repertoires from 550 to 700 donors were re-analyzed and high-resolution HLA genotyping was added so that TCR occurrence patterns could be studied. In the later analysis, no new phenotypic data were used to find candidate immune exposures; instead, reliance was placed on TCR beta sequences and their occurrence across donors. An earlier analysis of nearly 600 of the donors applied high-throughput TCR beta sequencing to assess whether each TCR beta V gene segment acted as functional or pseudogenic. Donor age, sex, ethnicity and CMV serostatus were compiled together with the repertoire data. A later genetic analysis used genome-wide SNP genotypes for about 60% of the roughly 700 donors, treating that subset as a discovery cohort. All discovery cohort repertoires had been generated using a single sequencing platform. Both class I and class II loci were covered by HLA typing, at four-digit resolution. The number of donors typed differed by locus, with about 629-630 for A, B, C, DRB1 and DQB1, more than 500 for DQA1, 600 to 610 for DPA1, and under 490 for DPB1. A handful of DR-DQ haplotypes were handled as single units for association and clustering because linkage in the cohort was strong. On average, 235,054 unique TCR beta nucleotide sequences were sequenced per donor among 398 genotyped donors of the cohort, with roughly 18% of those sequences being non-productive.

What the authors observed across the whole study: In a later analysis, most CMV-associated TCR beta chains were found to appear HLA-restricted, with HLA associations seemingly driven largely by CMV exposure. In an earlier analysis of 500 to 650 of the donors, most TCR beta V segments appeared in productive rearrangements about 87% or about 30% of the time, broadly matching IMGT annotations. Specific HLA alleles were associated with around 18,000 TCR beta sequences at a false discovery rate of 0.05 in a later analysis. According to a later genetic analysis, donors in an Asian-associated ancestry cluster had fewer N-insertions in productive TCRs than the roughly 700-donor mean. The sequencing pipeline was judged likely to have produced a cluster of highly shared sequence variants as a technical artifact. The authors suggested that the approach could potentially be extended to other disease states and immunological phenotypes. Most TCR sequences were observed very rarely across donors, whereas some public TCRs were present in many individuals. Some IMGT-functional V segments, including TRBV6-2 and TRBV6-3, could not be told apart with the 87-base-pair reads, so those segments were excluded. According to a later analysis, parvovirus B19, influenza, CMV and Epstein-Barr virus appeared linked to several top co-occurrence clusters. In a later genetic analysis, a missense DCLRE1C variant was associated with V-gene and J-gene trimming of TCR beta chains, and the association was replicated in an independent cohort. A further reported finding was that TCR beta sequences accurately predicted the HLA-A and HLA-B alleles for most subjects in the first cohort. A later analysis found that TCR association rates varied across HLA loci, with DRB1 alleles showing the most associated TCRs and HLA-C alleles the fewest. A total of about 150 TCR beta chains were listed by the study as associated with cytomegalovirus. The presence/absence analyses assumed that sequencing depth was roughly uniform across donors, and that assumption may not be true. Immune exposure information for the cohort was limited to CMV serostatus. In vitro tests confirmed that a few of the cytomegalovirus-associated TCR beta chains recognize cytomegalovirus antigens. Assigning TCR associations to individual alleles was difficult when HLA alleles, especially DR and DQ, strongly co-occurred. In both the original and validation cohorts, the classifier was reported to diagnose cytomegalovirus status with high specificity and sensitivity. Correlated functional status among segregating V segments might be attributable to linkage disequilibrium, but an unknown experimental factor could not be ruled out. Only TCR beta chains were sequenced in this cohort, and the absence of alpha or paired-chain data limited detectable features. In a later analysis, HLA-associated TCR beta chains were found to be more clonally expanded and to have lower generation probabilities than equally common non-associated chains. The earlier analysis of approximately 560 of the donors excluded over 15 rarely observed V segments, including chromosome 9 orphons, because counts were too low. Because some donors lacked HLA typing at each locus, the association tests relied only on the typed subset.

The CDR3 holds 16 amino acids from the cysteine to the phenylalanine. Only the CDR3 DNA is retained, 48 bases long and in frame from the first base. V trim: 3 bases; J trim: 4 bases; unmatched bases: 7. CDR1 and CDR2, per the germline V gene, are MNHEY and SVGAGI. The cohort consisted of 666 healthy bone marrow donors. At the time of sampling, every cohort member was nominally healthy, though immune exposures that went unrecorded were likely present. The donor was CMV seronegative and was included in the group of under 450 seronegative cohort members. Each donor provided a peripheral blood sample, and peripheral blood mononuclear cells were used for TCR beta sequencing. The Qiagen DNeasy Blood Extraction Kit was used to extract genomic DNA from the blood cell samples.

Material: PBMCs. The clonotype was recovered from a man aged 25-45 years in good health and CMV-seronegative. The chain is assembled from TRBV6-5 and TRBJ1-3; 9 bases in the junction line up with TRBD1. The CDR3 in this case is CASSYGTGRSGNTIYF. The bases read TGTGCCAGCAGTTATGGGACAGGGCGCTCCGGAAACACCATATATTTT.